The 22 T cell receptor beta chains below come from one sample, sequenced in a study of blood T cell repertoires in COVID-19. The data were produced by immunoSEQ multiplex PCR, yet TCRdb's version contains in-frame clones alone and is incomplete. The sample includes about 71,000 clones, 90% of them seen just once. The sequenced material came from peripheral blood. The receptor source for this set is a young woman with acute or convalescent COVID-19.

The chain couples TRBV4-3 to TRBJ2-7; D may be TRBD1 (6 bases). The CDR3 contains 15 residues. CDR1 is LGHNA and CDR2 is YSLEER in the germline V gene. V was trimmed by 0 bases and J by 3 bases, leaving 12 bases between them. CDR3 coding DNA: TGCGCCAGCAGCCAAGATACCGGGGACATCTACGAGCAGTACTTC. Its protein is CASSQDTGDIYEQYF.

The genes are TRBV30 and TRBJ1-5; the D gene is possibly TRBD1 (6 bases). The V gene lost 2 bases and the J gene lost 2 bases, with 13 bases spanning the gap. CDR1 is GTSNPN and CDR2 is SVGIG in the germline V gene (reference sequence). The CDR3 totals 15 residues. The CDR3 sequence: CAWSRTGSRNQPQHF. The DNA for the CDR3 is TGTGCCTGGAGTCGTACAGGGAGTCGCAATCAGCCCCAGCATTTT.

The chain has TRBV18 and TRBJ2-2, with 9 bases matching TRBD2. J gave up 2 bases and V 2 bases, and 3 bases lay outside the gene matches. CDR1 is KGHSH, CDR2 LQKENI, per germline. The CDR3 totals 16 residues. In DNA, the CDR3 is TGTGCCAGCTCACCATCTAGCGGGACAAACACCGGGGAGCTGTTTTTT. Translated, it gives CASSPSSGTNTGELFF. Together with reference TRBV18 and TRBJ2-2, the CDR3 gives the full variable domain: NAGVMQNPRHLVRRRGQEARLRCSPMKGHSHVYWYRQLPEEGLKFMVYLQKENIIDESGMPKERFSAEFPKEGPSILRIQQVVRGDSAAYFCASSPSSGTNTGELFFGEGSRLTVL.

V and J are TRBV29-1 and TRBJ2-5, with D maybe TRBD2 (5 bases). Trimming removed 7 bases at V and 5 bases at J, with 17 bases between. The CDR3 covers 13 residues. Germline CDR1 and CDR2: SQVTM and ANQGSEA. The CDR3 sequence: CSARELVWETQYF. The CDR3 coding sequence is TGCAGCGCCAGAGAACTAGTTTGGGAGACCCAGTACTTC.

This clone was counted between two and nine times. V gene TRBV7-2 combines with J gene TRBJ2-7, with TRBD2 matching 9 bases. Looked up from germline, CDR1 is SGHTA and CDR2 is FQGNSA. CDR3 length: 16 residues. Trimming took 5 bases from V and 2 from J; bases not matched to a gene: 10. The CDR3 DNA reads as TGTGCCAGCAGCCAGGACGGCGGGAGGGCAACCTACGAGCAGTACTTC. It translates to CASSQDGGRATYEQYF.

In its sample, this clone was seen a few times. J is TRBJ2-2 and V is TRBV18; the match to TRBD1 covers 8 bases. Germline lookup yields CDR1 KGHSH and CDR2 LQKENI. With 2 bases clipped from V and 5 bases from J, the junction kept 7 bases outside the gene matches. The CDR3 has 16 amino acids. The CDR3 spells CASSPNPGGLTGELFF. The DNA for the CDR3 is TGTGCCAGCTCACCAAACCCAGGGGGCCTGACCGGGGAGCTGTTTTTT.

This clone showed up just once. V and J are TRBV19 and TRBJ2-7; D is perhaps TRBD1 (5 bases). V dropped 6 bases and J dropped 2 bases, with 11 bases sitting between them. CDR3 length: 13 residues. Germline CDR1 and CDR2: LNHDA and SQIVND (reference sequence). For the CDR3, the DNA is TGTGCCAGTAGCCCTACAGGAGCCTACGAGCAGTACTTC. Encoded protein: CASSPTGAYEQYF.

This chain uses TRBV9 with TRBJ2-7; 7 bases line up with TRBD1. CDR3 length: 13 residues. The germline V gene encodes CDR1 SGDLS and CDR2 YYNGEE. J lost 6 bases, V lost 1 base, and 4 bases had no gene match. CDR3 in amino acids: CASSVQGVGEQYF. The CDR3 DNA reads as TGTGCCAGCAGCGTACAGGGGGTAGGCGAGCAGTACTTC.

The chain's CDR3 is CASVKSGQEIKQPQHF. For the CDR3, the DNA is TGTGCCAGCGTGAAGTCGGGACAGGAGATCAAACAGCCCCAGCATTTT. The chain couples TRBV28 to TRBJ1-5; 8 nucleotides agree with TRBD1. Per germline, CDR1 MDHEN and CDR2 SYDVKM. The CDR3 has 16 amino acids. V was pared by 8 bases and J by 7 bases, with 16 bases of the junction left unmatched.

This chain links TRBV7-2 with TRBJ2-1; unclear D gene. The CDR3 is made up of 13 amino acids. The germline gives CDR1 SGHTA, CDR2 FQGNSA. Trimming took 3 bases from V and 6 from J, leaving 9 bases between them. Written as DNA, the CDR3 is TGTGCCAGCAGCTTCACGCCCGGCAATGAGCAGTTCTTC. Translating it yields CASSFTPGNEQFF.

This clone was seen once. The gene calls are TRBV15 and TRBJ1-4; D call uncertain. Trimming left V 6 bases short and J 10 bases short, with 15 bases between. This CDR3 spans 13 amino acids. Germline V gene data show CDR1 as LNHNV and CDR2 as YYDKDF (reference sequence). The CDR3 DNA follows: TGTGCCACCAGTGAACGGGAGGTAGGAAAACTGTTTTTT. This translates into CATSEREVGKLFF.

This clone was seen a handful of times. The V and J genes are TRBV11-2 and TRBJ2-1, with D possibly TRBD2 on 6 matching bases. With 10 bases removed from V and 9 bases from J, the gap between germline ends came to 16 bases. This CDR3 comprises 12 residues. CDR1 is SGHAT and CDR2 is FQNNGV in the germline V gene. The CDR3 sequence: CATAGVRGEQFF. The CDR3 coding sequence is TGTGCCACAGCGGGCGTAAGGGGTGAGCAGTTCTTC.

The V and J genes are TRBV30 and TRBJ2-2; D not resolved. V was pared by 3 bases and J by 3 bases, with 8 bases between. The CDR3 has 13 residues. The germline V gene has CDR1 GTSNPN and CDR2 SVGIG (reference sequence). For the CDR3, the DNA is TGTGCCTGGAGGCCCAGTTACACCGGGGAGCTGTTTTTT. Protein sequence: CAWRPSYTGELFF.

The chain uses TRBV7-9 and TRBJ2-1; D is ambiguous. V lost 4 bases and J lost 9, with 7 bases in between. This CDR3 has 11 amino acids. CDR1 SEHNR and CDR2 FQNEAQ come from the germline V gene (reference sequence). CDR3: CASSSLAEQFF. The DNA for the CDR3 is TGTGCCAGCAGCTCCCTGGCTGAGCAGTTCTTC.

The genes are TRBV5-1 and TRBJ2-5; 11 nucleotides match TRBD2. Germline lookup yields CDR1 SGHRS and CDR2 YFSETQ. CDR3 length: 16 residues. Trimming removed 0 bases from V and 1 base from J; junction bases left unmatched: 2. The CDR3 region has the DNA TGCGCCAGCAGCTTGGCCCTAGCGGGAGGCCAAGAGACCCAGTACTTC. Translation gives CASSLALAGGQETQYF.

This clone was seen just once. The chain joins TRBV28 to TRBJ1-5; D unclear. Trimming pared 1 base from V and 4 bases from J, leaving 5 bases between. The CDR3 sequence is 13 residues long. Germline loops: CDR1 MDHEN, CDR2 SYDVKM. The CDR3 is CASSLFLNQPQHF. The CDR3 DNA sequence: TGTGCCAGCAGTTTATTTTTAAATCAGCCCCAGCATTTT. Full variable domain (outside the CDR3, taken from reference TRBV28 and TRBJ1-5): DVKVTQSSRYLVKRTGEKVFLECVQDMDHENMFWYRQDPGLGLRLIYFSYDVKMKEKGDIPEGYSVSREKKERFSLILESASTNQTSMYLCASSLFLNQPQHFGDGTRLSIL.

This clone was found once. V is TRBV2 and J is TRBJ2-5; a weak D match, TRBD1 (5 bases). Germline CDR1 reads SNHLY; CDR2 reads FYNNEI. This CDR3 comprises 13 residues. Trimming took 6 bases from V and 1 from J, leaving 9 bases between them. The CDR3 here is CASRRDSQETQYF. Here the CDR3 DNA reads TGTGCCAGCAGGCGCGACAGCCAAGAGACCCAGTACTTC.

This CDR3 is CASSGKTSGRLGQETQYF. CDR3 DNA sequence: TGCGCCAGCAGTGGAAAGACTAGCGGGAGGCTTGGGCAAGAGACCCAGTACTTC. This chain joins TRBV5-1 and TRBJ2-5, with TRBD2 matching 13 bases. J was trimmed by 2 bases and V by 5 bases; bases with no gene match: 12. The CDR3 has 18 residues. Germline V gene lookup returns CDR1 SGHRS and CDR2 YFSETQ.

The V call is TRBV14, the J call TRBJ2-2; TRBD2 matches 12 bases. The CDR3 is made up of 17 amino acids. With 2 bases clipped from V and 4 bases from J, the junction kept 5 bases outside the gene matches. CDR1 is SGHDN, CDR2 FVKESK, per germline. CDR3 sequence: CASSQKTSGSGTGELFF. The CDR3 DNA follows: TGTGCCAGCAGCCAAAAGACTAGCGGGAGTGGCACCGGGGAGCTGTTTTTT.

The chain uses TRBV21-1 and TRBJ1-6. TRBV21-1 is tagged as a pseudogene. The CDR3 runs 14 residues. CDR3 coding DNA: TGTGCCAGCAGCAAAGGGTTCTGGAGTTCACCCCTCCACTTT. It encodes CASSKGFWSSPLHF.

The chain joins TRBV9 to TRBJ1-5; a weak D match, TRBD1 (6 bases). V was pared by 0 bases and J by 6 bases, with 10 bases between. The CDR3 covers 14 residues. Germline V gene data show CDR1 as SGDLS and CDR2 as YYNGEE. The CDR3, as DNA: TGTGCCAGCAGCGTAGGGGGGGGCGGTCAGCCCCAGCATTTT. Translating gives CASSVGGGGQPQHF.

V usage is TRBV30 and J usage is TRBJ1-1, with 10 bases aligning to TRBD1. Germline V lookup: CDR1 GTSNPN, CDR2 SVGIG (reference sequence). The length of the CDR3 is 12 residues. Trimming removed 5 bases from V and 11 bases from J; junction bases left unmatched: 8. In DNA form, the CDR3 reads TGTGCCTGGGGACAGGGGGTGACTGGGGCTTTCTTT. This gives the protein CAWGQGVTGAFF.